The 4 T cell receptor beta chains presented below share a single source sample, sequenced in a study of blood T cell repertoires in COVID-19. Sequencing used immunoSEQ multiplex PCR; TCRdb keeps in-frame clones, though not all of them. The data show roughly 250,000 clones, 86% seen once. Input material: PBMCs or T cells enriched from blood (not recorded which). These TCRs come from a middle-aged woman with acute COVID-19.

The rearrangement uses TRBV15 and TRBJ2-7; possible D gene TRBD2, 6 bases. The germline V and J ends were trimmed by 1 base and 0 bases, with 16 bases remaining between them. The CDR3 loop spans 17 amino acids. Germline V lookup: CDR1 LNHNV, CDR2 YYDKDF (reference sequence). CDR3 nucleotide sequence: TGTGCCACCAGCAGAGGAGCCGGGACTCTGGGCTCCTACGAGCAGTACTTC. Translation gives CATSRGAGTLGSYEQYF.

The chain couples TRBV19 to TRBJ2-7; 9 bases align to TRBD2. Germline V gene sequence: CDR1 LNHDA, CDR2 SQIVND (reference sequence). J gave up 3 bases and V 1 base, and 4 bases lay outside the gene matches. CDR3 length: 15 residues. CDR3 in DNA: TGTGCCAGTAGTATAGCAGCTAGCGGGATCTACGAGCAGTACTTC. Translated: CASSIAASGIYEQYF.

This chain uses TRBV5-1 with TRBJ2-2; weak D call: TRBD2 (6 bases). Germline assignment: CDR1 SGHRS and CDR2 YFSETQ. V was clipped by 4 bases and J by 7 bases, with 20 bases between them. The CDR3 runs 16 residues. This CDR3 reads CASSRGGPGVVGELFF. The DNA of the CDR3 is TGCGCCAGCAGCCGGGGAGGTCCGGGAGTAGTCGGGGAGCTGTTTTTT.

The CDR3 is CASSYSRELAYEQYF. The CDR3 bases are TGTGCCAGCAGTTACTCGAGGGAGCTGGCCTACGAGCAGTACTTC. The V call is TRBV6-5, the J call TRBJ2-7; TRBD2 might be the D (5 bases). CDR1 is MNHEY and CDR2 is SVGAGI in the germline V gene. The CDR3 extends over 15 amino acids. The V gene lost 0 bases and the J gene lost 2 bases, with 11 bases spanning the gap.